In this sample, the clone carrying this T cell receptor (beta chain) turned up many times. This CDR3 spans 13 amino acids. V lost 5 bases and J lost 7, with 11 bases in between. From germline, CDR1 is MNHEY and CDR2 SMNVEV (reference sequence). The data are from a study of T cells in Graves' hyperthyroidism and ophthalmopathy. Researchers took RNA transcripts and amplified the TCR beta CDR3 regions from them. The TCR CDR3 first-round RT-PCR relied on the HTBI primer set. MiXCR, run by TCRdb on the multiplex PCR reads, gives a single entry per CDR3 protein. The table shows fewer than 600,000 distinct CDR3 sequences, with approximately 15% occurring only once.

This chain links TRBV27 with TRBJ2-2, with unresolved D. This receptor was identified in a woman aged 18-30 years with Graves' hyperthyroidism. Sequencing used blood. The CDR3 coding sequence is TGTGCCAGCAGTAGGGCGGTACACGGGGAGCTGTTTTTT. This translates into CASSRAVHGELFF.